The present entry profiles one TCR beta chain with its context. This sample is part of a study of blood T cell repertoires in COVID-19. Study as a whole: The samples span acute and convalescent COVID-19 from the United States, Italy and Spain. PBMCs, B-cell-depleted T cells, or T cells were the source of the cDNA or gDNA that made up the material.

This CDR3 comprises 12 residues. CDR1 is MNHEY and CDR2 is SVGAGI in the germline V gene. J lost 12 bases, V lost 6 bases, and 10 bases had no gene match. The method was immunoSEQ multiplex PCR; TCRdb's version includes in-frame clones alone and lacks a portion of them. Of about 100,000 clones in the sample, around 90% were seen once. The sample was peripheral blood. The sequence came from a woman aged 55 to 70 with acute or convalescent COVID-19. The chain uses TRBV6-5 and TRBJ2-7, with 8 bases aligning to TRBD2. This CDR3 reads CASSSGTSLLYF. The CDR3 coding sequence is TGTGCCAGCAGCTCCGGGACTAGTTTGTTGTACTTC.